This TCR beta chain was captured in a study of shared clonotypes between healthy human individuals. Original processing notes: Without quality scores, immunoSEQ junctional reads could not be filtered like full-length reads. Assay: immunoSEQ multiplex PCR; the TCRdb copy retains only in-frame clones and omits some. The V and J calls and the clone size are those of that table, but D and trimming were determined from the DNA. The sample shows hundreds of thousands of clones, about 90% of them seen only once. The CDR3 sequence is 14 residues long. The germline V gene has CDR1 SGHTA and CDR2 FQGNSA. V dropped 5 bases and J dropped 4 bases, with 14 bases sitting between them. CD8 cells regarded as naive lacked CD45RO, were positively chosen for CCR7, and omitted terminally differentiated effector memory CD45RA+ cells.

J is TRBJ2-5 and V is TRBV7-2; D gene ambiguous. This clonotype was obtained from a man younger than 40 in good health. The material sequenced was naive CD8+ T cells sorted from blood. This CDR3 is CASSPVERRETQYF. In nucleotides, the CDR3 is TGTGCCAGCAGCCCGGTGGAGCGACGAGAGACCCAGTACTTC.